This T cell receptor beta chain was obtained from a study of patients and donors after allogeneic stem cell transplantation. TCRdb reprocessed the RT-PCR reads with MiXCR, giving one entry per CDR3 protein. The repertoire has a few hundred thousand distinct CDR3 sequences, about 14% of them found once; the top ten carry 11%. The CDR3 has 14 residues. CDR1 DFQATT and CDR2 SNEGSKA come from the germline V gene (reference sequence). The V gene end was trimmed by 7 bases and the J gene end by 0 bases; junction bases not matched to a gene: 5. Material: blood, either unsorted or a sorted T cell fraction (not recorded which). The source is a human donor who was either an allogeneic HSCT recipient or a stem cell or donor lymphocyte infusion donor (not recorded which). It is not recorded whose cells these are; they may come from a transplant donor. V and J are TRBV20-1 and TRBJ1-1; 10 positions match TRBD1. The CDR3 is CSGRQGALNTEAFF. The CDR3 DNA reads as TGCAGTGGCCGACAGGGGGCTTTGAACACTGAAGCTTTCTTT.